These T cell receptor beta chains were read from a single sample in a study of T cell changes during pregnancy in multiple sclerosis. Sequencing used immunoSEQ multiplex PCR; TCRdb keeps in-frame clones, though not all of them. The sample lists roughly 72,000 clones, around nine tenths seen once, with 0.21% in the top ten. Material: CD4+ T cells from peripheral blood mononuclear cells, obtained before pregnancy. The receptors come from a female donor with multiple sclerosis, enrolled in a pregnancy study. The CDR3 runs from the conserved cysteine through the conserved F or W. The D gene is left open where the match is weak. Expanded clones get a size class; other rows say once, few or many, or leave the size out.

clone size: -; V gene: TRBV6-5; J gene: TRBJ2-7; D gene: -; CDR3 DNA: TGTGCCAGCAGTTACTCTAGGGGGATTGGCGAGCAGTACTTC; CDR3 protein: CASSYSRGIGEQYF
clone size: -; V gene: TRBV28; J gene: TRBJ2-1; D gene: TRBD2; CDR3 DNA: TGTGCCAGCAGTTCTGAAGCCAGGGCGGGAGGTGGCTACAATGAGCAGTTCTTC; CDR3 protein: CASSSEARAGGGYNEQFF
clone size: few; V gene: TRBV28; J gene: TRBJ1-1; D gene: -; CDR3 DNA: TGTGCCAGCAGTATGCGAAGCGACCCGAGGACTGAAGCTTTCTTT; CDR3 protein: CASSMRSDPRTEAFF
clone size: -; V gene: TRBV5-6; J gene: TRBJ1-1; D gene: TRBD1; CDR3 DNA: TGTGCCAGCAGCTTGGGACAGGGGACCCCGAACACTGAAGCTTTCTTT; CDR3 protein: CASSLGQGTPNTEAFF
clone size: -; V gene: TRBV5-6; J gene: TRBJ2-5; D gene: TRBD1; CDR3 DNA: TGTGCCAGCAGTTCACAGGGGTTGGAGACCCAGTACTTC; CDR3 protein: CASSSQGLETQYF
clone size: once; V gene: TRBV27; J gene: TRBJ2-7; D gene: TRBD1; CDR3 DNA: TGTGCCAGCAGTTCGACCGCCCAGGGGGTGGGCGAGCAGTACTTC; CDR3 protein: CASSSTAQGVGEQYF
clone size: -; V gene: TRBV29-1; J gene: TRBJ1-1; D gene: -; CDR3 DNA: TGCAGCGTAAACCCGGGTGGGAGCACTGAAGCTTTCTTT; CDR3 protein: CSVNPGGSTEAFF
clone size: -; V gene: TRBV7-3; J gene: TRBJ2-5; D gene: TRBD2; CDR3 DNA: TGTGCCAGCAGCGCTAGCGGGGGGACTTCAGAGACCCAGTACTTC; CDR3 protein: CASSASGGTSETQYF
clone size: -; V gene: TRBV5-1; J gene: TRBJ1-2; D gene: -; CDR3 DNA: TGCGCCAGCAGCTTTGAAGAGGGTGGACGGGGCTACACCTTC; CDR3 protein: CASSFEEGGRGYTF
clone size: once; V gene: TRBV11-2; J gene: TRBJ2-7; D gene: TRBD2; CDR3 DNA: TGTGCCAGCAGCCCTATGGGACTAGCGGGAGGGTACGAGCAGTACTTC; CDR3 protein: CASSPMGLAGGYEQYF
clone size: -; V gene: TRBV11-2; J gene: TRBJ2-3; D gene: -; CDR3 DNA: TGTGCCAGCAGCCCATGGGGGGGCGGCACAGATACGCAGTATTTT; CDR3 protein: CASSPWGGGTDTQYF
clone size: -; V gene: TRBV2; J gene: TRBJ1-3; D gene: -; CDR3 DNA: TGTGCCAGCAACTCAGGATATGGAAACACCATATATTTT; CDR3 protein: CASNSGYGNTIYF
clone size: -; V gene: TRBV15; J gene: TRBJ2-1; D gene: -; CDR3 DNA: TGTGCCACCAGTGGCGGGAACTACAATGAGCAGTTCTTC; CDR3 protein: CATSGGNYNEQFF
clone size: -; V gene: TRBV28; J gene: TRBJ2-6; D gene: -; CDR3 DNA: TGTGCCAGCAGTTTCCTACAGGGTGGGGCCAACGTCCTGACTTTC; CDR3 protein: CASSFLQGGANVLTF
clone size: -; V gene: TRBV5-6; J gene: TRBJ1-6; D gene: -; CDR3 DNA: TGTGCCAGCAGCCGCCTTCGGGATGGCAGGGGAACATCACCCCTCCACTTT; CDR3 protein: CASSRLRDGRGTSPLHF
clone size: -; V gene: TRBV6-6; J gene: TRBJ1-2; D gene: TRBD1; CDR3 DNA: TGTGCCAGCAGTTCCGGGACAGGGGGTGGCTACACCTTC; CDR3 protein: CASSSGTGGGYTF
clone size: -; V gene: TRBV2; J gene: TRBJ2-3; D gene: TRBD1; CDR3 DNA: TGTGCCAGCAGGGGACAGCGTATCACTTACACCACAGATACGCAGTATTTT; CDR3 protein: CASRGQRITYTTDTQYF
clone size: -; V gene: TRBV18; J gene: TRBJ2-7; D gene: TRBD1; CDR3 DNA: TGTGCCAGCTCACCACGGACAGGGAGCCACGAGCAGTACTTC; CDR3 protein: CASSPRTGSHEQYF
clone size: -; V gene: TRBV29-1; J gene: TRBJ1-1; D gene: TRBD1; CDR3 DNA: TGCAGCGTTGAAGTGACAGGGGGTAAGAACACTGAAGCTTTCTTT; CDR3 protein: CSVEVTGGKNTEAFF
clone size: -; V gene: TRBV12-5; J gene: TRBJ2-3; D gene: TRBD2; CDR3 DNA: TGTGCTAGTGGTTTGGTACTTGGCGGGAGACCCCCAGATACGCAGTATTTT; CDR3 protein: CASGLVLGGRPPDTQYF
clone size: -; V gene: TRBV27; J gene: TRBJ2-1; D gene: TRBD2; CDR3 DNA: TGTGCCAGCAGTTTAGGAGGGTTGGGGTGGGCGGGAGGGTACAATGAGCAGTTCTTC; CDR3 protein: CASSLGGLGWAGGYNEQFF
clone size: -; V gene: TRBV5-1; J gene: TRBJ2-5; D gene: -; CDR3 DNA: TGCGCCAGCAGCCGACAGGTACAAGAGACCCAGTACTTC; CDR3 protein: CASSRQVQETQYF
clone size: -; V gene: TRBV28; J gene: TRBJ1-2; D gene: TRBD1; CDR3 DNA: TGTGCCAGCATAGGGGGACAGGGCCTCCCGCACACCTTC; CDR3 protein: CASIGGQGLPHTF
clone size: -; V gene: TRBV5-4; J gene: TRBJ1-2; D gene: -; CDR3 DNA: TGTGCCAGCAGCTTGGACGGGCGGGTTGGCTACACCTTC; CDR3 protein: CASSLDGRVGYTF
clone size: -; V gene: TRBV19; J gene: TRBJ1-1; D gene: TRBD1; CDR3 DNA: TGTGCCAGTAGTTCCCCTCGCGGGACAGGGCCGGTGAACACTGAAGCTTTCTTT; CDR3 protein: CASSSPRGTGPVNTEAFF